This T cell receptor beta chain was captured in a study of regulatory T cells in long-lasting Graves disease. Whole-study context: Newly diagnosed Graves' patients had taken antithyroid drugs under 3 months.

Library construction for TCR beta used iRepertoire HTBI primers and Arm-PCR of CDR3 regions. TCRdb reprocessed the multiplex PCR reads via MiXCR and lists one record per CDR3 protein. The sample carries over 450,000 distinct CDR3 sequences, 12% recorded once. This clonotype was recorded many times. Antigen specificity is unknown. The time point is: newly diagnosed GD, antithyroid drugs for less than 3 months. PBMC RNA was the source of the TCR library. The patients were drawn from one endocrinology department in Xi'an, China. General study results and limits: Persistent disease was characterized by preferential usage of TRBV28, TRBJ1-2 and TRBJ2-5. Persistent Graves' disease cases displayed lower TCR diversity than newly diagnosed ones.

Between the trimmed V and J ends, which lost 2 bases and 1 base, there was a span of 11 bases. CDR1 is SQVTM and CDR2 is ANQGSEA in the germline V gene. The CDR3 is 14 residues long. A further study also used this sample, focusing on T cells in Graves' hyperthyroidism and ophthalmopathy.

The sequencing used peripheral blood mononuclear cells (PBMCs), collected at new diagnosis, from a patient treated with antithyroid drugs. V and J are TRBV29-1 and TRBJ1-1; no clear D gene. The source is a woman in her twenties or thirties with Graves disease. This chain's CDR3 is CSVERLRGNTEAFF. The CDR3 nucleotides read TGCAGCGTTGAACGGCTTCGGGGGAACACTGAAGCTTTCTTT. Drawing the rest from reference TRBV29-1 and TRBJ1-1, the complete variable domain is SAVISQKPSRDICQRGTSLTIQCQVDSQVTMMFWYRQQPGQSLTLIATANQGSEATYESGFVIDKFPISRPNLTFSTLTVSNMSPEDSSIYLCSVERLRGNTEAFFGQGTRLTVV.